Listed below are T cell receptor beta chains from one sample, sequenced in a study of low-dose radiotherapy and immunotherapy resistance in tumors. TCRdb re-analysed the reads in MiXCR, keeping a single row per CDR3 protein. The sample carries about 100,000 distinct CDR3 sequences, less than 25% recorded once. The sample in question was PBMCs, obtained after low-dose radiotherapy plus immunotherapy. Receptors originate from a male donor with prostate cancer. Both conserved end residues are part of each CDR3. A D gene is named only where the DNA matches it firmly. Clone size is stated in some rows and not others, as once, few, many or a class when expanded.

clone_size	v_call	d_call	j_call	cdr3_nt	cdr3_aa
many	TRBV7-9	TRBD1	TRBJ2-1	TGTGCCAGCAGCAGTCGGGACAGCTCCTACAATGAGCAGTTCTTC	CASSSRDSSYNEQFF
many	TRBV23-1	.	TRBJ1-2	TGCGCCAGCAGTCAATCAGGGGTTCATGGCTACACCTTC	CASSQSGVHGYTF
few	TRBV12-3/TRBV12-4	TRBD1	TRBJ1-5	TGTGCCAGCAGTCCCAGACAGGGTTTGAGCAATCAGCCCCAGCATTTT	CASSPRQGLSNQPQHF
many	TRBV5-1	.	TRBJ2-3	TGCGCCAGCAGCTTGTTAGGCCGGATGGCCACAGATACGCAGTATTTT	CASSLLGRMATDTQYF
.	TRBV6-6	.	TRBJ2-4	TGTGCCAGCAGTGCAAACATTCAGTACTTC	CASSANIQYF
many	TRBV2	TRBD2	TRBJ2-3	TGTGCCAGCAGTGAACTAGCGGGGGGTCTGACTAGCACAGATACGCAGTATTTT	CASSELAGGLTSTDTQYF
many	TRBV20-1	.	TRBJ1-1	TGCAGTGCGAAGCCGGCTTTCTTT	CSAKPAFF
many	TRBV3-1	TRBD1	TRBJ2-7	TGTGCCAGCAGCCAAGGGCGACAGGGGGCCTACGAGCAGTACTTC	CASSQGRQGAYEQYF
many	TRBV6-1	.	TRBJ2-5	TGTGCCAGCAGTGAAGATTCCGAGACCCAGTACTTC	CASSEDSETQYF
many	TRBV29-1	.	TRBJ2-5	TGCAGCGTTGACAGGGTGCGGGAGACCCAGTACTTC	CSVDRVRETQYF
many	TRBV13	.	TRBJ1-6	TGTGCCAGCAGCTTAAGCGCAGGGTCGCCGACCCTCCACTTT	CASSLSAGSPTLHF
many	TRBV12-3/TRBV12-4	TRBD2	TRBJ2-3	TGTGCCAGCAGCCCACTAGCGGGGGTGGCAGATACGCAGTATTTT	CASSPLAGVADTQYF
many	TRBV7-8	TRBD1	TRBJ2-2	TGTGCCAGCAGGGCCGGGACAGGGAAAACCGGGGAGCTGTTTTTT	CASRAGTGKTGELFF
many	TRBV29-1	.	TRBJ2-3	TGCAGCGTTCCTGCAGATACGCAGTATTTT	CSVPADTQYF
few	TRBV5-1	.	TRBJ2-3	TGCGCCAGCAACCGGGACGGAAGCACAGATACGCAGTATTTT	CASNRDGSTDTQYF
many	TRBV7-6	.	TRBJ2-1	TGTGCCAGCAGCCGAAGCGCAAGCTCCTACAATGAGCAGTTCTTC	CASSRSASSYNEQFF
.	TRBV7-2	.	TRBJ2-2	TGTGCCAGCAGCTCCTATTTCGGGGAGCTGTTTTTT	CASSSYFGELFF
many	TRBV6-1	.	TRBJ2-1	TGTGCCAGCAGTGGGGGCCTCGGGCGACCCAATGGGCAGTTCTTC	CASSGGLGRPNGQFF
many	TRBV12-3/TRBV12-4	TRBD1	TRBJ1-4	TGTGCCAGCAGCCGAAGGACAGGTCTGGAAAAACTGTTTTTT	CASSRRTGLEKLFF